Listed below are T cell receptor beta chains from one sample, sequenced in a study of blood T cell repertoires in COVID-19. The protocol was immunoSEQ multiplex PCR, while the TCRdb copy is restricted to in-frame clones and leaves out a portion. The sample yields approximately 92,000 clones, roughly four fifths seen once. Sequenced material: peripheral blood. Receptor source: a man in his sixties with acute or convalescent COVID-19. Each CDR3 is given with its conserved first and last residue. The D gene is left open where the match is weak. Part of the rows lack a size; the others show once, few, many or a class for expanded clones.

>TRBJ2-5|TRBV5-6|NA|NA
CASSLVRGGGTQYF
TGTGCCAGCAGCTTGGTCCGGGGAGGTGGGACCCAGTACTTC
>TRBJ2-1|TRBV27|NA|NA
CASSPRSYNEQFF
TGTGCCAGCAGTCCCCGGTCCTACAATGAGCAGTTCTTC
>TRBJ1-2|TRBV9|NA|NA
CASSVGQGNYGYTF
TGTGCCAGCAGCGTAGGGCAGGGGAACTATGGCTACACCTTC
>TRBJ1-3|TRBV19|few|NA
CASSTTSGNTIYF
TGTGCCAGTAGTACAACTTCTGGAAACACCATATATTTT
>TRBJ1-1|TRBV18|once|TRBD1
CASSPGTGSRYTEAFF
TGTGCCAGCTCACCAGGGACAGGGTCACGCTACACTGAAGCTTTCTTT
>TRBJ2-1|TRBV6-4|few|TRBD2
CASSLGPGLALTSSYNEQFF
TGTGCCAGCAGTCTCGGGCCGGGACTAGCCCTTACAAGCTCCTACAATGAGCAGTTCTTC
>TRBJ2-1|TRBV24-1|NA|TRBD2
CATSAPPGVAGNEQFF
TGTGCCACCAGTGCCCCACCGGGTGTAGCGGGAAATGAGCAGTTCTTC
>TRBJ2-3|TRBV5-8|NA|NA
CASSLGRGPSTDTQYF
TGTGCCAGCAGCTTGGGGCGGGGCCCTAGCACAGATACGCAGTATTTT
>TRBJ1-1|TRBV20-1|NA|NA
CSALKNTEAFF
TGCAGTGCTCTAAAGAACACTGAAGCTTTCTTT
>TRBJ1-2|TRBV9|few|NA
CASSAGDSNYGYTF
TGTGCCAGCAGTGCAGGGGATTCAAACTATGGCTACACCTTC
>TRBJ2-3|TRBV11-2|NA|NA
CASSLVSGRTDTQYF
TGTGCCAGCAGCTTAGTTAGCGGTCGCACAGATACGCAGTATTTT
>TRBJ2-7|TRBV6-6|NA|TRBD1
CASSYSRGLNEQYF
TGTGCCAGCAGTTACTCAAGGGGGCTGAACGAGCAGTACTTC
>TRBJ2-3|TRBV30|NA|NA
CAWTYGLSPSTDTQYF
TGTGCCTGGACCTACGGACTGAGTCCAAGCACAGATACGCAGTATTTT
>TRBJ1-2|TRBV6-5|NA|TRBD1
CASTTGQGPYYGYTF
TGTGCCAGCACCACGGGACAGGGTCCTTACTATGGCTACACCTTC
>TRBJ1-1|TRBV12-3/TRBV12-4|few|NA
CASSLGGDTEAFF
TGTGCCAGCAGCTTAGGGGGGGATACTGAAGCTTTCTTT
>TRBJ1-1|TRBV3-1/TRBV3-2|NA|NA
CASSHGGKTEAFF
TGTGCCAGCAGCCATGGAGGGAAAACTGAAGCTTTCTTT
>TRBJ1-1|TRBV19|NA|NA
CASNRRGKNTEAFF
TGTGCCAGTAACCGGCGGGGGAAGAACACTGAAGCTTTCTTT
>TRBJ2-6|TRBV9|NA|TRBD2
CASSFPTSGFSGANVLTF
TGTGCCAGCAGCTTCCCGACTAGCGGATTCTCTGGGGCCAACGTCCTGACTTTC
>TRBJ2-1|TRBV19|NA|TRBD1
CASSAQGGPYNEQFF
TGTGCCAGTAGTGCACAGGGGGGACCCTACAATGAGCAGTTCTTC
>TRBJ1-2|TRBV6-5|once|TRBD1
CASSYTGTADYGYTF
TGTGCCAGCAGTTACACCGGGACAGCGGACTATGGCTACACCTTC
>TRBJ2-5|TRBV7-2|NA|NA
CASSYRRRETQYF
TGTGCCAGCAGCTACAGGCGACGTGAGACCCAGTACTTC
>TRBJ2-7|TRBV6-1|once|NA
CASSEPTRTYEQYF
TGTGCCAGCAGTGAACCTACTAGAACCTACGAGCAGTACTTC
>TRBJ1-4|TRBV9|NA|NA
CASSPGTTEKLFF
TGTGCCAGCAGCCCTGGGACTACTGAAAAACTGTTTTTT
>TRBJ2-3|TRBV3-1/TRBV3-2|NA|TRBD2
CASSPGLAGTDTQYF
TGTGCCAGCAGCCCCGGTTTAGCGGGAACAGATACGCAGTATTTT
>TRBJ2-3|TRBV5-1|NA|NA
CASTLDSGASTDTQYF
TGCGCCAGTACTCTGGACAGCGGTGCTAGCACAGATACGCAGTATTTT
>TRBJ2-5|TRBV29-1|NA|NA
CSVEDRGRGDETQYF
TGCAGCGTTGAAGATCGAGGCAGGGGGGACGAGACCCAGTACTTC
>TRBJ2-1|TRBV10-3|NA|NA
CAISGLTSEQQFF
TGTGCCATCAGTGGGCTTACATCGGAGCAGCAGTTCTTC
>TRBJ1-1|TRBV7-8|NA|NA
CASSLVQGTEAFF
TGTGCCAGCAGCTTAGTACAGGGCACTGAAGCTTTCTTT
>TRBJ1-2|TRBV7-2|NA|TRBD1
CASSSRTGVGDGYTF
TGTGCCAGCAGTTCTAGGACAGGGGTTGGGGATGGCTACACCTTC
>TRBJ1-6|TRBV19|once|NA
CASSIGSQGFNSPLHF
TGTGCCAGTAGTATAGGCTCACAGGGATTTAATTCACCCCTCCACTTT
>TRBJ2-1|TRBV11-2|NA|NA
CASSLARTADSSYNEQFF
TGTGCCAGCAGCTTAGCCCGGACGGCAGACAGCTCCTACAATGAGCAGTTCTTC
>TRBJ1-6|TRBV7-9|few|TRBD1
CASSLGQENSPLHF
TGTGCCAGCAGCCTAGGACAGGAGAATTCACCCCTCCACTTT
>TRBJ2-5|TRBV28|NA|NA
CASSPGGMRGETQYF
TGTGCCAGCAGTCCAGGGGGGATGCGAGGGGAGACCCAGTACTTC
>TRBJ2-2|TRBV12-3/TRBV12-4|NA|NA
CASQATNTGELFF
TGTGCCAGCCAGGCCACGAACACCGGGGAGCTGTTTTTT
>TRBJ1-3|TRBV12-5|NA|NA
CASAPLGGASSGNTIYF
TGTGCTAGTGCCCCTCTAGGGGGGGCCTCCTCTGGAAACACCATATATTTT
>TRBJ2-1|TRBV6-2/TRBV6-3|NA|NA
CASSYSSTRLVGYNEQFF
TGTGCCAGCAGTTACTCGAGTACTAGACTAGTGGGATACAATGAGCAGTTCTTC
>TRBJ1-6|TRBV7-9|NA|TRBD1
CASSRRQGNNSPLHF
TGTGCCAGCAGCCGCCGACAGGGAAATAATTCACCCCTCCACTTT
>TRBJ1-1|TRBV4-1|NA|NA
CASSQMPPQGMNTEAFF
TGCGCCAGCAGCCAGATGCCGCCACAGGGCATGAACACTGAAGCTTTCTTT
>TRBJ1-3|TRBV7-2|once|NA
CASSLKGGTGNTIYF
TGTGCCAGCAGCTTAAAAGGAGGGACTGGAAACACCATATATTTT
>TRBJ2-2|TRBV15|NA|TRBD2
CATSSGLVTGELFF
TGTGCCACCAGCAGCGGACTAGTCACCGGGGAGCTGTTTTTT
>TRBJ1-1|TRBV3-1/TRBV3-2|NA|TRBD1
CASSQTGAGNTEAFF
TGTGCCAGCAGCCAAACAGGGGCCGGGAACACTGAAGCTTTCTTT
>TRBJ2-5|TRBV19|NA|NA
CASRKAGSGETQYF
TGTGCCAGTAGAAAGGCGGGAAGCGGGGAGACCCAGTACTTC
>TRBJ1-1|TRBV27|NA|NA
CASSFSGNTEAFF
TGTGCCAGCAGTTTTTCAGGGAACACTGAAGCTTTCTTT
>TRBJ1-1|TRBV3-1/TRBV3-2|NA|TRBD1
CASRGTAEQAFF
TGTGCCAGCAGGGGGACAGCTGAACAAGCTTTCTTT
>TRBJ1-2|TRBV11-3|NA|NA
CASSSPQSYGYTF
TGTGCCAGCAGCTCCCCACAGAGCTATGGCTACACCTTC
>TRBJ1-5|TRBV3-1/TRBV3-2|NA|TRBD1
CASSRATGGQPQHF
TGTGCCAGCAGCCGCGCTACAGGGGGGCAGCCCCAGCATTTT
>TRBJ2-1|TRBV21-1|once|NA
CASSKPPLAGPWGEQFF
TGTGCCAGCAGCAAACCCCCACTAGCGGGGCCCTGGGGTGAGCAGTTCTTC
>TRBJ2-2|TRBV12-5|NA|TRBD2
CASGPHRSGASGELFF
TGTGCTAGTGGTCCCCATAGAAGCGGGGCGTCCGGGGAGCTGTTTTTT
>TRBJ1-1|TRBV5-1|NA|TRBD1
CASSLATGADTEAFF
TGCGCCAGCAGCTTGGCTACAGGGGCGGACACTGAAGCTTTCTTT
>TRBJ1-2|TRBV19|NA|TRBD1
CASSINHRDRVGYTF
TGTGCCAGTAGTATAAATCACCGGGACAGGGTTGGCTACACCTTC
>TRBJ2-3|TRBV30|NA|NA
CAWSVLGAQADTQYF
TGTGCCTGGAGTGTTCTGGGGGCGCAGGCAGATACGCAGTATTTT
>TRBJ2-7|TRBV12-3/TRBV12-4|NA|NA
CASSFHMAYEQYF
TGTGCCAGCAGTTTTCATATGGCTTACGAGCAGTACTTC
>TRBJ1-1|TRBV6-5|few|NA
CASIIDMNTEAFF
TGTGCCAGCATTATCGACATGAACACTGAAGCTTTCTTT